The T cell receptor beta chain described here comes from a study of response to subunit inactivated influenza vaccine. Germline V gene lookup returns CDR1 MNHEY and CDR2 SMNVEV (reference sequence). The CDR3 runs to 20 residues. Losses at the gene ends were 1 base for V and 0 bases for J; bases not matched to a gene: 8. TCRdb ran MiXCR on the RT-PCR reads and lists one entry per CDR3 protein. The table lists about 170,000 distinct CDR3 sequences, less than 15% of them singletons. This clonotype was detected only a few times. The sample also formed part of further work on T cells expressing NK-cell markers. That study adds: What made the TCR beta cDNA was 5'RACE template switching with UMIs. Where a handful of donors were concerned, these clonotypes also led the CD3+CD56-NKG2C+ fraction.

This clonotype was obtained from a man aged 50 to 60 who received an inactivated influenza vaccine. The V call is TRBV27, the J call TRBJ2-1, with 14 bases fitting TRBD2. The source material was CD8+ T cells sorted from PBMCs, sampled 12 days after vaccination. The CDR3 sequence: CASSLLGLAGGPVSYNEQFF. DNA for the CDR3: TGTGCCAGCAGTTTATTAGGACTAGCGGGAGGACCAGTCTCCTACAATGAGCAGTTCTTC.